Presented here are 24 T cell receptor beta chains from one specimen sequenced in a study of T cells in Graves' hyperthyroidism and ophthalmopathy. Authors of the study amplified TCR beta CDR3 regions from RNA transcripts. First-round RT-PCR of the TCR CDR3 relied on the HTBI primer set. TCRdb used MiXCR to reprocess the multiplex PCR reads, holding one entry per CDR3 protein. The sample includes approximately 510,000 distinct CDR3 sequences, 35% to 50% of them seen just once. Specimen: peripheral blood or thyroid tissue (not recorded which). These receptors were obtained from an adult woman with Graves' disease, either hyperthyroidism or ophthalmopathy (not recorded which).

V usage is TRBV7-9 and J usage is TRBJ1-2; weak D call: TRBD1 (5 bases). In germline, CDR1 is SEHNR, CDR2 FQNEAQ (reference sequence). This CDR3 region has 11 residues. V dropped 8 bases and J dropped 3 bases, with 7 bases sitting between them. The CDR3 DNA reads TGTGCCAGCTCCAGGGACTATGGCTACACCTTC. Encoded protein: CASSRDYGYTF.

The DNA for the CDR3 is TGCGCCAGCAGCCAAGTTCGGGGTGCCAGGGGGCAGCCCCAGCATTTT. Its protein is CASSQVRGARGQPQHF. The J gene is TRBJ1-5, the V gene TRBV4-1; 7 bases are shared with TRBD1. This CDR3 region has 16 residues. Per germline, CDR1 MGHRA and CDR2 YSYEKL. Germline trimming cut 1 base from V and 7 bases from J; bases unmatched to any gene: 10.

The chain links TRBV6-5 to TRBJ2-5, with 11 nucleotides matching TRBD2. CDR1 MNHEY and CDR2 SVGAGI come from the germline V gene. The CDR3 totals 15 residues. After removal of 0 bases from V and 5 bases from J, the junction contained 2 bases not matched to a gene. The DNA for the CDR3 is TGTGCCAGCAGTTACTCTAGCGGGAGGGGGGAGACCCAGTACTTC. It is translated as CASSYSSGRGETQYF.

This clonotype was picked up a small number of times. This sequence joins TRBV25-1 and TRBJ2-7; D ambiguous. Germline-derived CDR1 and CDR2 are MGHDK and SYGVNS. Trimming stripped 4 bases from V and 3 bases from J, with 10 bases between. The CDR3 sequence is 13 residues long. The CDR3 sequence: CASSARYSYEQYF. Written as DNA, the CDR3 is TGTGCCAGCAGTGCAAGATACAGCTACGAGCAGTACTTC.

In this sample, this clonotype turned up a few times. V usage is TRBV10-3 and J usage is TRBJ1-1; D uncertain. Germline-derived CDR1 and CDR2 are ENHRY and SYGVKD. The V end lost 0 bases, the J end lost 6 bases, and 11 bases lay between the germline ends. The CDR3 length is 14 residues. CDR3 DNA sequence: TGTGCCATCAGTGAGTCGAGGGCTTCGGCTGAAGCTTTCTTT. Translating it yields CAISESRASAEAFF.

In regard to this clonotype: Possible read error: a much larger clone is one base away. In DNA form, the CDR3 reads TGTGCCGGCAGCCCCCACCGGGGGACTAGGGTAGGAGAGACCCAGTACTTC. Translated, it gives CAGSPHRGTRVGETQYF. The chain recombines TRBV9 with TRBJ2-5; 8 bases are shared with TRBD2. The germline V gene encodes CDR1 SGDLS and CDR2 YYNGEE. The CDR3 has 17 amino acids.

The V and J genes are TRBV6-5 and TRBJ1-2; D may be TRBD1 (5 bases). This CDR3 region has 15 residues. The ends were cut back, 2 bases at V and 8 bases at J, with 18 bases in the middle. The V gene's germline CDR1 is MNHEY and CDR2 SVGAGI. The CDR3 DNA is TGTGCCAGCAGTTACCCCCAGGGTCGGGGTGACGGCTACACCTTC. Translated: CASSYPQGRGDGYTF.

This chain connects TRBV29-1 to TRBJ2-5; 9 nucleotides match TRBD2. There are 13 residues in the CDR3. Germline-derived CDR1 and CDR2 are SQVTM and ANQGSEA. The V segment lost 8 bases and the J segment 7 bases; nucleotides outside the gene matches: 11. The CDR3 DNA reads TGCAGCCTCGTGGCTAGCGGGGATGGGACCCAGTACTTC. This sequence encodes CSLVASGDGTQYF.

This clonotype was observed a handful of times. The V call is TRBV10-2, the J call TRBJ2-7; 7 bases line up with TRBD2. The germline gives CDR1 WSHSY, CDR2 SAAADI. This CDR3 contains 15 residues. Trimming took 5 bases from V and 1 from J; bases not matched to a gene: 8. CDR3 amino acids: CASSNPSGRSYEQYF. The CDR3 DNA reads TGCGCCAGCAGTAACCCTAGCGGAAGGTCCTACGAGCAGTACTTC.

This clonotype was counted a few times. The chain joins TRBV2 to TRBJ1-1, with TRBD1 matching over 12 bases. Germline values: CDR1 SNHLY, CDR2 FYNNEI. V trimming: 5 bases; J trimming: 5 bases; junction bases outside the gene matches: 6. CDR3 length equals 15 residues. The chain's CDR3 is CASSWGQGATTEAFF. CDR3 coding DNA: TGTGCCAGCAGTTGGGGACAGGGGGCAACGACTGAAGCTTTCTTT.

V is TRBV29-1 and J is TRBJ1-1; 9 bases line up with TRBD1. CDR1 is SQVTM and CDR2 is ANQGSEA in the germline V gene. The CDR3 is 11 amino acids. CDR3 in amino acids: CTQDRGTEAFF. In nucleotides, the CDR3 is TGCACCCAGGACAGGGGCACTGAAGCTTTCTTT.

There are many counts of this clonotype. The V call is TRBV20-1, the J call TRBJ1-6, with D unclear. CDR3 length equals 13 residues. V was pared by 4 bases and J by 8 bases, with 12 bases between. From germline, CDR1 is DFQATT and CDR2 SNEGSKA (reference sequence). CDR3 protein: CSATLSWDSPLHF. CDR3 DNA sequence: TGCAGTGCTACCCTGTCCTGGGATTCACCCCTCCACTTT.

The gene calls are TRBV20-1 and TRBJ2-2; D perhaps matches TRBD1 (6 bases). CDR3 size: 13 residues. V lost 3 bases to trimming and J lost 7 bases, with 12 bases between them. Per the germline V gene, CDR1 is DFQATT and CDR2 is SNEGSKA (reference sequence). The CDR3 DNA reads TGCAGTGCTAGGATGACAGGAGGCGGGGAGCTGTTTTTT. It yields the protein CSARMTGGGELFF.

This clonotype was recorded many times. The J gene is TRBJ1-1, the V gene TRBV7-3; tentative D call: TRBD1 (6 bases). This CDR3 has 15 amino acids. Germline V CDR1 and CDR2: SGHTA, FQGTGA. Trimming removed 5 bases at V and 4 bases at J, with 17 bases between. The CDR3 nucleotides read TGTGCCAGCAGCCCACGGACAGACCCCGGCACTGAAGCTTTCTTT. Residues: CASSPRTDPGTEAFF. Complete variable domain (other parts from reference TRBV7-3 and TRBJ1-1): GAGVSQTPSNKVTEKGKYVELRCDPISGHTALYWYRQSLGQGPEFLIYFQGTGAADDSGLPNDRFFAVRPEGSVSTLKIQRTERGDSAVYLCASSPRTDPGTEAFFGQGTRLTVV.

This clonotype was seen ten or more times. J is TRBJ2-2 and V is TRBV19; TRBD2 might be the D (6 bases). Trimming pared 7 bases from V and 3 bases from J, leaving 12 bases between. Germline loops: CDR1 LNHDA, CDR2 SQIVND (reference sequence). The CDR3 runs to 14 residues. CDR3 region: CASIAARYTGELFF. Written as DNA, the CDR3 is TGTGCCAGTATAGCGGCGAGATACACCGGGGAGCTGTTTTTT.

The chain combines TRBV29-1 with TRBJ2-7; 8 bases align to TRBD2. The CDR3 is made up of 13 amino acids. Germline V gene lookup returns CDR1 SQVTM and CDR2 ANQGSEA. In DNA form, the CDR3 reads TGCAGTGCTAGAAGCGGGAGCGGCGACGAGCAGTACTTC. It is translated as CSARSGSGDEQYF.

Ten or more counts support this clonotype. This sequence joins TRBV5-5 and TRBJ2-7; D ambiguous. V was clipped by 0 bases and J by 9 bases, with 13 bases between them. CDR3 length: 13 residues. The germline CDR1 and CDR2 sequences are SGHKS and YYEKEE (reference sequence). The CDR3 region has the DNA TGTGCCAGCAGCTTGGCCGGTTCGGGTGCGCAGTACTTC. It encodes CASSLAGSGAQYF.

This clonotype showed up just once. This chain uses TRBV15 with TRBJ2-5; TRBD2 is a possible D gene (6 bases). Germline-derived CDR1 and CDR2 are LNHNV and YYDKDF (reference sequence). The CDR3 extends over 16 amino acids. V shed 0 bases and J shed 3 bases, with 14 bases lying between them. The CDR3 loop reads CATSRDWGVVEETQYF. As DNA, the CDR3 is TGTGCCACCAGCAGAGATTGGGGGGTCGTAGAAGAGACCCAGTACTTC.

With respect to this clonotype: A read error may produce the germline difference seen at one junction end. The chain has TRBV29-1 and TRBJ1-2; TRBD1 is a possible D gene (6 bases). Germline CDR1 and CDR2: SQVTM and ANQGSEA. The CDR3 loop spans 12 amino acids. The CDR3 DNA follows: TGCAGCGTTGAAGAGACGCCGGACCAACAGGGATTC. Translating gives CSVEETPDQQGF. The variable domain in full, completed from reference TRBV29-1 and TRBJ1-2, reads SAVISQKPSRDICQRGTSLTIQCQVDSQVTMMFWYRQQPGQSLTLIATANQGSEATYESGFVIDKFPISRPNLTFSTLTVSNMSPEDSSIYLCSVEETPDQQGFGSGTRLTVV.

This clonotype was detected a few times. This chain's CDR3 is CASSWGRPSTDTQYF. The CDR3 coding sequence is TGTGCCAGCAGCTGGGGCCGCCCTAGCACAGATACGCAGTATTTT. The chain recombines TRBV14 with TRBJ2-3; TRBD1 might be the D (5 bases). There are 15 residues in the CDR3. Trimming removed 5 bases at V and 0 bases at J, with 12 bases between. Looked up from germline, CDR1 is SGHDN and CDR2 is FVKESK.

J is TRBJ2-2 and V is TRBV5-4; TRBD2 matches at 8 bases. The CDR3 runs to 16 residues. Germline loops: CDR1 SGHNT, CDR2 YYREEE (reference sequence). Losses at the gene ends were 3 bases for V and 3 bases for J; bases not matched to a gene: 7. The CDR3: CASSSGGREYTGELFF. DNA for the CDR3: TGTGCCAGCAGCTCGGGGGGGAGGGAATACACCGGGGAGCTGTTTTTT.

The CDR3 DNA follows: TGCGCCAGTTCCGGTCGGGGTACGAACGAGCAGTACTTC. Its translation: CASSGRGTNEQYF. The chain employs TRBV5-1 and TRBJ2-7, with D maybe TRBD2 (5 bases). CDR1 and CDR2 (germline): SGHRS, YFSETQ. The germline V and J ends were trimmed by 8 bases and 5 bases, with 17 bases remaining between them. The length of the CDR3 is 13 residues.

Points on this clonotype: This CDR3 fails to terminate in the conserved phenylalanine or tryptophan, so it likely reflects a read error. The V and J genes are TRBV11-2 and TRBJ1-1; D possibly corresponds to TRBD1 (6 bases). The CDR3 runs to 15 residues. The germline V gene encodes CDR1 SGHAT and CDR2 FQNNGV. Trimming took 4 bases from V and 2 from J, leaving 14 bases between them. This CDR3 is CASSYRTDTNTEAFS. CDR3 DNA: TGTGCCAGCAGCTACCGGACAGATACTAACACTGAAGCTTTCTCT.

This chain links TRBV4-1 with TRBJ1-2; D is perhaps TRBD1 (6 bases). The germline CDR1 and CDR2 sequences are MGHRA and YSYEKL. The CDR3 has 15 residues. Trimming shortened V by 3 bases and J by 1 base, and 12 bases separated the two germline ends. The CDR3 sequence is CASSQMGGRNYGYTF. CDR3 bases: TGCGCCAGCAGCCAGATGGGGGGCCGTAACTATGGCTACACCTTC.